A single sample is the source of the 18 T cell receptor beta chains below, sequenced in a study of T cells in Graves' hyperthyroidism and ophthalmopathy. There were TCR beta CDR3 regions amplified from RNA transcripts. RT-PCR in the first round (using the HTBI primer set) targeted the TCR CDR3. MiXCR was run by TCRdb on the multiplex PCR reads, yielding one entry per CDR3 protein. The data hold about 350,000 distinct CDR3 sequences, with 14% observed a single time. The specimen sequenced was blood. The receptors originated from a woman in her 30s with Graves' hyperthyroidism.

This clonotype was seen at least ten times. The chain couples TRBV11-2 to TRBJ2-3; no definite D call. The CDR3 totals 13 residues. Germline-derived CDR1 and CDR2 are SGHAT and FQNNGV. V gave up 5 bases and J gave up 4 bases, with 10 bases separating them. The CDR3 bases are TGTGCCAGCAGCGCGGATTACGCAGATACGCAGTATTTT. Its protein is CASSADYADTQYF.

The chain employs TRBV5-1 and TRBJ2-5; TRBD2 matches at 10 bases. Trimming removed 1 base from V and 3 bases from J; junction bases left unmatched: 3. The CDR3 has 15 residues. Germline V gene lookup returns CDR1 SGHRS and CDR2 YFSETQ. The CDR3 reads CASSLSGLAEETQYF. The DNA for the CDR3 is TGCGCCAGCAGCTTGTCCGGACTAGCGGAAGAGACCCAGTACTTC.

The chain couples TRBV5-1 to TRBJ2-1; D may be TRBD1 (6 bases). This CDR3 has 12 amino acids. Between the trimmed V and J ends, which lost 4 bases and 13 bases, there was a span of 15 bases. Germline loops: CDR1 SGHRS, CDR2 YFSETQ. This chain's CDR3 is CASSTGSGEQFF. In nucleotides, the CDR3 is TGCGCCAGCAGCACAGGGTCGGGTGAACAGTTCTTC.

The chain carries TRBV4-2 and TRBJ2-1; weak D call: TRBD2 (6 bases). This CDR3 region has 21 residues. Germline-derived CDR1 and CDR2 are LGHNA and YNFKEQ. V lost 0 bases and J 8 bases, leaving 32 bases between the germline ends. The CDR3 DNA reads as TGTGCCAGCAGCCAAGAGGCGGTGAGGAGGGGTCCAGGAGGGGTCACCTATGAGCAGTTCTTC. It codes for CASSQEAVRRGPGGVTYEQFF.

This clonotype was seen repeatedly, ten times or more. This chain links TRBV28 with TRBJ1-2; 9 nucleotides line up with TRBD1. With 2 bases clipped from V and 5 bases from J, the junction kept 9 bases outside the gene matches. Germline lookup yields CDR1 MDHEN and CDR2 SYDVKM. This CDR3 has 16 residues. This chain's CDR3 is CASSLQFWTGVYGYTF. In DNA, the CDR3 is TGTGCCAGCAGTTTACAATTTTGGACAGGGGTTTATGGCTACACCTTC.

This clonotype showed up many times. The CDR3 loop is CASSRDTLSNQPQHF. The CDR3 nucleotides are TGTGCCAGCAGCCGGGACACCCTATCCAATCAGCCCCAGCATTTT. The V and J genes are TRBV7-9 and TRBJ1-5, with TRBD1 as a possible D gene (6 bases). The germline gives CDR1 SEHNR, CDR2 FQNEAQ (reference sequence). This CDR3 is built from 15 residues. V gave up 5 bases and J gave up 3 bases, with 14 bases separating them.

The chain recombines TRBV6-1 with TRBJ2-1, with TRBD2 identical over 13 bases. Germline V gene sequence: CDR1 MNHNS, CDR2 SASEGT. The CDR3 runs to 15 residues. J was trimmed by 8 bases and V by 7 bases; bases with no gene match: 8. This CDR3 is CASNQLAGGPDEQFF. The CDR3 DNA reads TGTGCCAGCAACCAACTAGCGGGAGGGCCGGATGAGCAGTTCTTC.

Only a few counts were recorded for this clonotype. The chain employs TRBV6-2 or TRBV6-3 and TRBJ2-7; TRBD2 matches 10 bases. The germline gives CDR1 MNHEY, CDR2 SVGEGT. The CDR3 covers 17 residues. V gave up 2 bases and J gave up 3 bases; unmatched junction bases: 10. CDR3 amino acids: CASSYRYTGLAVYEQYF. The CDR3 coding sequence is TGTGCCAGCAGTTACCGCTACACTGGACTAGCGGTCTACGAGCAGTACTTC.

This clonotype was counted ten times or more. The rearrangement links TRBV6-1 to TRBJ2-7; 7 positions match TRBD2. The junction had 14 bases not matched to a gene; V was cut back by 3 bases and J by 3 bases. This CDR3 has 17 amino acids. Germline V gene lookup returns CDR1 MNHNS and CDR2 SASEGT. This CDR3 is CASSDRFSSGMGYEQYF. CDR3 sequence (DNA): TGTGCCAGCAGTGATAGGTTCTCTAGCGGCATGGGCTACGAGCAGTACTTC.

In its sample, this clonotype was seen many times. The gene calls are TRBV2 and TRBJ1-6; TRBD1 agrees at 9 bases. The CDR3 length is 13 residues. Germline values: CDR1 SNHLY, CDR2 FYNNEI. Losses at the gene ends were 8 bases for V and 8 bases for J; bases not matched to a gene: 4. The CDR3 is CASSGQGDSPLHF. As DNA, the CDR3 is TGTGCCAGCTCGGGACAGGGAGATTCACCCCTCCACTTT.

The gene calls are TRBV7-8 and TRBJ2-7; TRBD2 agrees at 12 bases. This CDR3 spans 15 amino acids. V lost 4 bases, J lost 6 bases, and 7 bases stayed unmatched. Germline lookup yields CDR1 SGHVS and CDR2 FQNEAQ. Here the CDR3 DNA reads TGTGCCAGCAGCTCGACTAGCGGGAGTATTGGCGAGCAGTACTTC. This gives the protein CASSSTSGSIGEQYF.

This clonotype came up many times. V and J are TRBV6-5 and TRBJ2-2; TRBD2 agrees at 10 bases. V shed 0 bases and J 7 bases; nucleotides not matched to a gene: 5. Germline V lookup: CDR1 MNHEY, CDR2 SVGAGI. The CDR3 is 16 amino acids. The CDR3 nucleotides read TGTGCCAGCAGTTACTCGAGCGGGAGGGCCTTCGGGGAGCTGTTTTTT. Its protein product is CASSYSSGRAFGELFF.

In this sample, this clonotype turned up many times. The rearrangement links TRBV12-3 or TRBV12-4 to TRBJ2-3; no firm D call. Trimming pared 6 bases from V and 7 bases from J, leaving 8 bases between. This CDR3 spans 11 amino acids. CDR3: CASSETHTQYF. CDR3 coding DNA: TGTGCCAGCAGCGAGACTCATACGCAGTATTTT.

The sample holds many counts of this clonotype. The chain couples TRBV5-5 to TRBJ2-1; 7 bases are shared with TRBD1. This CDR3 is built from 14 residues. V trimming: 4 bases; J trimming: 4 bases; junction bases outside the gene matches: 5. Germline CDR1 SGHKS, CDR2 YYEKEE (reference sequence). CDR3 loop: CASSHQGQYNEQFF. CDR3 nucleotides: TGTGCCAGCAGCCACCAGGGACAGTACAATGAGCAGTTCTTC.

This clonotype has only a few counts. This chain connects TRBV7-2 to TRBJ1-2, with D perhaps TRBD1 (5 bases). This CDR3 comprises 14 residues. Trimming cost V 5 bases and J 4 bases, with 14 bases left between them. Germline CDR1 reads SGHTA; CDR2 reads FQGNSA. Here the CDR3 reads CASSPMQGAYGYTF. The DNA for the CDR3 is TGTGCCAGCAGCCCAATGCAGGGTGCCTATGGCTACACCTTC.

In this sample, this clonotype turned up many times. The chain employs TRBV5-1 and TRBJ2-3, with D perhaps TRBD2 (6 bases). CDR3 length: 13 residues. The germline V gene encodes CDR1 SGHRS and CDR2 YFSETQ. Deletions cut 5 bases from V and 4 bases from J, with 11 bases between. The CDR3 DNA reads as TGCGCCAGCAGTTACGGGGGAGCAGATACGCAGTATTTT. This translates into CASSYGGADTQYF.

The chain employs TRBV28 and TRBJ2-3; a weak D match, TRBD1 (6 bases). This CDR3 spans 16 amino acids. CDR1 and CDR2 from the germline V gene are MDHEN and SYDVKM. Trimming stripped 6 bases from V and 6 bases from J, with 22 bases between. CDR3 nucleotide sequence: TGTGCCAGCAGCCTCGGACAGCTCTTACAAGTTGATACGCAGTATTTT. This gives the protein CASSLGQLLQVDTQYF.

The rearrangement links TRBV27 to TRBJ2-3, with 9 nucleotides matching TRBD1. Germline trimming cut 5 bases from V and 7 bases from J; bases unmatched to any gene: 10. This CDR3 has 15 amino acids. The germline V gene has CDR1 MNHEY and CDR2 SMNVEV (reference sequence). CDR3 bases: TGTGCCAGCAGTCCCCCGGGGACAGGGCGAAATACGCAGTATTTT. As protein: CASSPPGTGRNTQYF.